This is a list of T cell receptor beta chains from one sample in a study of CXCR3-negative and CXCR3-positive naive CD8 T cells. Reanalyzing the 5' RACE reads, TCRdb keeps one entry per CDR3 protein, without DNA. This table lists 100,000 to 150,000 distinct CDR3 sequences. The sequenced sample consisted of naive CXCR3+ CD8+ T cells from blood. The source of these receptors is a human donor in good health. Some clones in this sample may be carry-over from other donors' samples. Both conserved end residues are part of each CDR3. Each record gives: CDR3 length, V gene, J gene, CDR3 protein.

CDR3 length: 15; V gene: TRBV27; J gene: TRBJ2-1; CDR3 protein: CACKSGRASYNEQFF
CDR3 length: 14; V gene: TRBV4-2; J gene: TRBJ2-5; CDR3 protein: CASSQLALQETQYF
CDR3 length: 16; V gene: TRBV3-1; J gene: TRBJ1-6; CDR3 protein: CASSLDWEANYSPLHF
CDR3 length: 14; V gene: TRBV29-1; J gene: TRBJ2-7; CDR3 protein: CSVENRRTYYEQYF
CDR3 length: 15; V gene: TRBV27; J gene: TRBJ2-3; CDR3 protein: CASSFLAGNTDTQYF
CDR3 length: 11; V gene: TRBV28; J gene: TRBJ2-1; CDR3 protein: CASSLPLEQFF
CDR3 length: 18; V gene: TRBV28; J gene: TRBJ2-1; CDR3 protein: CASSLMSGLAALGDEQFF
CDR3 length: 13; V gene: TRBV19; J gene: TRBJ2-7; CDR3 protein: CASSPSGAYEQYF
CDR3 length: 14; V gene: TRBV9; J gene: TRBJ1-2; CDR3 protein: CASSPLMGPYGYTF
CDR3 length: 14; V gene: TRBV7-9; J gene: TRBJ2-7; CDR3 protein: CASSLSGQGYEQYF
CDR3 length: 14; V gene: TRBV12-3/TRBV12-4; J gene: TRBJ2-7; CDR3 protein: CASSSEGGPYEQYF
CDR3 length: 13; V gene: TRBV21-1; J gene: TRBJ2-1; CDR3 protein: CASRWDTSDEQFF
CDR3 length: 16; V gene: TRBV10-3; J gene: TRBJ2-7; CDR3 protein: CAISDALGQGTYEQYF
CDR3 length: 15; V gene: TRBV28; J gene: TRBJ1-3; CDR3 protein: CASSLGSALGNTIYF
CDR3 length: 14; V gene: TRBV12-3/TRBV12-4; J gene: TRBJ2-1; CDR3 protein: CASSLSPSNNEQFF
CDR3 length: 16; V gene: TRBV15; J gene: TRBJ1-2; CDR3 protein: CATSDPGTPPSYGYTF
CDR3 length: 14; V gene: TRBV9; J gene: TRBJ2-7; CDR3 protein: CASSGGLAVYEQYF
CDR3 length: 17; V gene: TRBV19; J gene: TRBJ2-1; CDR3 protein: CASSIKLAGGGNNEQFF
CDR3 length: 15; V gene: TRBV28; J gene: TRBJ2-7; CDR3 protein: CASSLEPTGFDEQYF
CDR3 length: 16; V gene: TRBV7-9; J gene: TRBJ2-7; CDR3 protein: CASSSTDRVIAYEQYF
CDR3 length: 15; V gene: TRBV4-1; J gene: TRBJ2-5; CDR3 protein: CASSQRGQAGKTQYF
CDR3 length: 14; V gene: TRBV2; J gene: TRBJ2-1; CDR3 protein: CASSDDRSYNEQFF
CDR3 length: 13; V gene: TRBV29-1; J gene: TRBJ1-4; CDR3 protein: CSVEAGRGEKLFF
CDR3 length: 15; V gene: TRBV2; J gene: TRBJ2-1; CDR3 protein: CASSPGTSGLHEQFF
CDR3 length: 14; V gene: TRBV19; J gene: TRBJ2-2; CDR3 protein: CASSIFGVTGELFF